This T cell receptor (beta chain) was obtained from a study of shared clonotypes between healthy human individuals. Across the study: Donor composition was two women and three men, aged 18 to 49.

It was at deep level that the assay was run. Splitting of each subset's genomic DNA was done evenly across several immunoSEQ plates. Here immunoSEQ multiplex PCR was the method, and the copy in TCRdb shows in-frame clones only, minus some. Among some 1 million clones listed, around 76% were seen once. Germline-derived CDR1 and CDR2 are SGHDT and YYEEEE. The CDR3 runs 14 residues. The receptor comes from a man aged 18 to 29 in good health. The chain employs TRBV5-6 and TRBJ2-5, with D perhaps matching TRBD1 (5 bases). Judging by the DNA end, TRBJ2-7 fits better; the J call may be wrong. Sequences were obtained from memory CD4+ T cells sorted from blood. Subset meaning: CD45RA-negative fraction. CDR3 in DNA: TGTGCCAGCAGCTTGGACAGGTCTACCTACGAGCAGTACTTC. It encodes CASSLDRSTYEQYF.